This T cell receptor (beta chain) was identified in a study of blood T cells in healthy people across ages. At the level of the study: About one barcoded TCR beta cDNA was captured per two T cells.

Then a second PCR, running roughly 7 to 11 cycles, was carried out with a sample-barcoded 5' primer and a J-beta primer mix. From the 5' RACE reads, TCRdb called clonotypes with MiXCR, one entry per CDR3 protein. The sample contains around 1,000,000 distinct CDR3 sequences, around 27% of which appear only once. Points from the study as a whole: Observed TCR beta diversity per million T cells went down as age went up. This fall followed a roughly linear course with age. Naive and antigen-experienced cells could not be conclusively compared, given unsorted PBMCs.

CDR1 LNHDA and CDR2 SQIVND come from the germline V gene (reference sequence). The length of the CDR3 is 15 residues. V dropped 7 bases and J dropped 2 bases, with 15 bases sitting between them. This clonotype was seen a handful of times. Its specificity is unknown. The same data also went into a second study, on T cells of mothers and their children. That study adds: The sample comes from fewer than ten healthy Caucasian donors: mothers and children.

This TCR came from a girl between 2 and 10 years old in good health. Sequenced input: blood. This chain links TRBV19 with TRBJ2-1; weak D call: TRBD2 (5 bases). The CDR3 region is CASTHGSAPYNEQFF. The CDR3, as DNA: TGTGCCAGTACCCATGGTAGCGCTCCCTACAATGAGCAGTTCTTC.